This T cell receptor beta chain derives from a study of blood T cells in healthy people across ages. General observations from the study: Roughly linearly, TCR beta diversity per million T cells fell as age increased.

With a J-beta primer mix and a sample-barcoded 5' primer, a second PCR ran roughly 6 to 11 cycles. Each cDNA molecule, via a template-switch adaptor with 12 random nucleotides, was tagged. The study obtained at least 3 million CDR3-containing paired-end reads from every sample. TCRdb re-called the 5' RACE reads with MiXCR, one entry per CDR3 protein. Of roughly 500,000 distinct CDR3 sequences listed, approximately 30% are singletons. Total RNA, at least 5 micrograms per sample, came from PBMCs. This clonotype has more than one count but fewer than ten. Its antigen is undetermined. This receptor was identified in a woman in her seventies in good health. Input material: blood.

The CDR3 coding sequence is TGTGCCAGCAGTTACTATAACACTGAAGCTTTCTTT. It specifies CASSYYNTEAFF. The rearrangement links TRBV12-3 or TRBV12-4 to TRBJ1-1; D gene unclear. V lost 4 bases and J 2 bases, leaving 5 bases between the germline ends. The CDR3 totals 12 residues.